This T cell receptor (beta chain) was sequenced for a study of neoadjuvant anti-PD-1 for oral cavity cancer. Study in general: Around day 43, patients without progression received a fourth nivolumab dose before surgery.

The CDR3 loop spans 13 amino acids. Germline assignment: CDR1 SNHLY and CDR2 FYNNEI. V was pared by 1 base and J by 6 bases, with 8 bases between. Cohort: HPV-negative, locally advanced oral cavity squamous cell carcinoma patients. The repertoire was sequenced with immunoSEQ multiplex PCR; TCRdb's copy has only in-frame clones and lacks some. The data hold around 60,000 clones, with 79% observed a single time. This TCR was recovered from a person aged 35 to 85 with oral cavity squamous cell carcinoma. The sample in question was PBMCs, obtained before nivolumab (anti-PD-1) treatment. The chain recombines TRBV2 with TRBJ2-3; possible D gene TRBD2, 6 bases. CDR3: CASSEGAGDTQYF. The DNA of the CDR3 is TGTGCCAGCAGTGAAGGGGCGGGGGATACGCAGTATTTT.